This entry lists 19 T cell receptor beta chains sequenced from one sample in a study of blood T cell repertoires in COVID-19. TCRdb keeps only in-frame clones here, not all; method: immunoSEQ multiplex PCR. The data show 140,000 to 150,000 clones, roughly 84% seen once. The specimen was PBMCs or T cells enriched from blood (not recorded which). The receptor source for this set is a woman in her fifties or sixties who had been exposed to COVID-19.

J is TRBJ1-2 and V is TRBV3-1 (or the pseudogene TRBV3-2), with TRBD1 matching 8 bases. The germline gives CDR1 LGHDT, CDR2 YNNKEL (reference sequence). The CDR3 is made up of 13 amino acids. V shed 4 bases, J shed 8 bases, and the junction held 6 bases outside the gene matches. CDR3 protein: CASSLDRGRGYTF. The CDR3 DNA reads TGTGCCAGCAGCCTCGACAGGGGCCGAGGCTACACCTTC.

For this clone: The junction and the germline gene differ at one end; a read error may be behind it. This chain links TRBV29-1 with TRBJ2-3; 10 bases match TRBD1. Germline V CDR1 and CDR2: SQVTM, ANQGSEA. The CDR3 extends over 13 amino acids. CDR3 residues: CSVEDRTGTGEDF. CDR3 nucleotide sequence: TGCAGCGTTGAAGATCGGACAGGGACAGGGGAGGATTTT.

CDR3 amino acids: CAWKQGLGNQPQHF. CDR3 coding DNA: TGTGCCTGGAAGCAGGGCTTGGGCAATCAGCCCCAGCATTTT. This chain joins TRBV30 and TRBJ1-5; tentatively, D is TRBD1 (5 bases). Germline V gene lookup returns CDR1 GTSNPN and CDR2 SVGIG (reference sequence). There are 14 residues in the CDR3. V was pared by 4 bases and J by 2 bases, with 12 bases between.

This rearrangement joins TRBV6-4 to TRBJ2-5; 7 bases are a match to TRBD2. CDR3 size: 15 residues. Germline V gives CDR1 MRHNA, CDR2 SNTAGT. V dropped 8 bases and J dropped 2; count of bases not matched to a gene: 11. The CDR3 spells CASSANGRLQETQYF. CDR3 sequence (DNA): TGTGCCAGCTCTGCAAACGGGAGGCTTCAAGAGACCCAGTACTTC.

V usage is TRBV6-5 and J usage is TRBJ1-4; D unresolved. Germline assignment: CDR1 MNHEY and CDR2 SVGAGI. V dropped 1 base and J dropped 14 bases, with 17 bases sitting between them. The CDR3 spans 14 residues. CDR3 residues: CASSYYSRDGLLFF. DNA for the CDR3: TGTGCCAGCAGTTACTATAGCCGGGATGGGCTCCTGTTTTTT.

J is TRBJ1-1 and V is TRBV6-5; D is perhaps TRBD1 (6 bases). There are 15 residues in the CDR3. Between the trimmed V and J ends, which lost 8 bases and 7 bases, there was a span of 23 bases. Per germline, CDR1 MNHEY and CDR2 SVGAGI. CDR3 nucleotides: TGTGCCAGCCTCCCCTTTGGGACACCCGACCTTGAAGCTTTCTTT. It yields the protein CASLPFGTPDLEAFF.

The chain uses TRBV6-6 and TRBJ2-7, with 9 bases aligning to TRBD2. The V gene end was trimmed by 10 bases and the J gene end by 6 bases; junction bases not matched to a gene: 10. There are 13 residues in the CDR3. The germline CDR1 and CDR2 sequences are MNHNY and SVGAGI (reference sequence). CDR3 bases: TGTGCCATCAGCCAGATTAGCGGGAGCGAGCAGTACTTC. Protein: CAISQISGSEQYF.

This chain joins TRBV27 and TRBJ1-6, with D perhaps TRBD1 (5 bases). CDR1 MNHEY and CDR2 SMNVEV come from the germline V gene (reference sequence). The CDR3 totals 16 residues. V was shortened by 4 bases and J by 10 bases, with 20 bases between the two germline ends. The CDR3 reads CASSSVLLGAKSPLHF. The CDR3 DNA is TGTGCCAGCAGTTCCGTCCTTTTAGGGGCGAAATCACCCCTCCACTTT.

This clone was recorded only once. The J gene is TRBJ2-7, the V gene TRBV28; TRBD1 agrees at 7 bases. CDR1 MDHEN and CDR2 SYDVKM come from the germline V gene. With V trimmed by 4 bases and J by 5 bases, 5 bases remained unmatched. The CDR3 loop spans 13 amino acids. Here the CDR3 reads CASSWGQRNEQYF. The CDR3 bases are TGTGCCAGCAGTTGGGGACAGCGGAACGAGCAGTACTTC.

This clone came up a few times. The rearrangement joins TRBV25-1 to TRBJ2-2; TRBD2 is a possible D gene (5 bases). Germline V gene data show CDR1 as MGHDK and CDR2 as SYGVNS. The CDR3 covers 15 residues. V dropped 1 base and J dropped 4 bases, with 10 bases sitting between them. The CDR3 loop reads CASSEFGRGTGELFF. CDR3 DNA sequence: TGTGCCAGCAGTGAATTTGGCCGGGGCACCGGGGAGCTGTTTTTT.

The J gene is TRBJ2-4, the V gene TRBV7-2; maybe TRBD1 (6 bases). Germline-derived CDR1 and CDR2 are SGHTA and FQGNSA. V lost 1 base and J 7 bases, leaving 8 bases between the germline ends. There are 13 residues in the CDR3. CDR3 loop: CASSLDRDNIQYF. The CDR3 DNA sequence: TGTGCCAGCAGCTTAGACAGGGACAACATTCAGTACTTC. Full variable domain (remainder filled in from reference TRBV7-2 and TRBJ2-4): GAGVSQSPSNKVTEKGKDVELRCDPISGHTALYWYRQSLGQGLEFLIYFQGNSAPDKSGLPSDRFSAERTGGSVSTLTIQRTQQEDSAVYLCASSLDRDNIQYFGAGTRLSVL.

V and J are TRBV5-1 and TRBJ2-2; TRBD2 agrees at 7 bases. The germline V gene has CDR1 SGHRS and CDR2 YFSETQ. The V segment lost 6 bases and the J segment 1 base; nucleotides outside the gene matches: 6. The CDR3 totals 15 residues. CDR3 amino acids: CASTGGGQNTGELFF. The CDR3 nucleotides read TGCGCCAGCACGGGAGGAGGACAGAACACCGGGGAGCTGTTTTTT.

V usage is TRBV7-9 and J usage is TRBJ1-6; D perhaps matches TRBD1 (5 bases). V was cut by 9 bases and J by 6 bases, with 9 bases left in between. From germline, CDR1 is SEHNR and CDR2 FQNEAQ (reference sequence). CDR3 size: 12 residues. The CDR3 region is CASGRGNSPLHF. In DNA, the CDR3 is TGTGCCAGTGGGAGGGGTAATTCACCCCTCCACTTT.

This clone has just one count. The chain joins TRBV2 to TRBJ2-2; no definite D call. With 6 bases removed from V and 5 bases from J, the gap between germline ends came to 16 bases. The CDR3 is 15 residues long. The germline CDR1 and CDR2 sequences are SNHLY and FYNNEI. The CDR3 spells CASRFGERGTGELFF. CDR3 DNA: TGTGCCAGCAGATTTGGCGAGAGAGGAACCGGGGAGCTGTTTTTT.

The rearrangement joins TRBV4-1 to TRBJ2-5; 12 positions agree with TRBD2. Trimming removed 2 bases from V and 4 bases from J; junction bases left unmatched: 5. Germline V lookup: CDR1 MGHRA, CDR2 YSYEKL. This CDR3 has 16 residues. CDR3 nucleotide sequence: TGCGCCAGCAGCCAAACGACTAGCGGGGGTTTAGAGACCCAGTACTTC. This translates into CASSQTTSGGLETQYF.

The J gene is TRBJ1-5, the V gene TRBV29-1; D call uncertain. The germline V and J ends were trimmed by 2 bases and 3 bases, with 8 bases remaining between them. Germline V gene data show CDR1 as SQVTM and CDR2 as ANQGSEA. The CDR3 has 13 residues. The CDR3 DNA reads as TGCAGCGTTGAATCCGACATCAATCAGCCCCAGCATTTT. Translation gives CSVESDINQPQHF.

This clone was seen a single time. The CDR3 is CASSLTSPREGTQYF. The CDR3 bases are TGTGCCAGCAGCTTAACGTCTCCCAGGGAGGGTACGCAGTATTTT. V usage is TRBV7-9 and J usage is TRBJ2-3; 7 bases line up with TRBD2. The ends lost 2 bases at V and 8 bases at J; junction bases unmatched: 10. In germline, CDR1 is SEHNR, CDR2 FQNEAQ (reference sequence). The CDR3 length is 15 residues.

The chain has TRBV19 and TRBJ2-6, with no clear D. Between the trimmed V and J ends, which lost 5 bases and 1 base, there was a span of 9 bases. The CDR3 covers 15 residues. In germline, CDR1 is LNHDA, CDR2 SQIVND (reference sequence). Here the CDR3 DNA reads TGTGCCAGTAGTCCCCCAGGTTCTGGGGCCAACGTCCTGACTTTC. Translating it yields CASSPPGSGANVLTF. Combining the CDR3 with reference TRBV19 and TRBJ2-6 gives the whole variable domain DGGITQSPKYLFRKEGQNVTLSCEQNLNHDAMYWYRQDPGQGLRLIYYSQIVNDFQKGDIAEGYSVSREKKESFPLTVTSAQKNPTAFYLCASSPPGSGANVLTFGAGSRLTVL.

The chain couples TRBV5-1 to TRBJ1-6; D is perhaps TRBD1 (5 bases). The CDR3 consists of 14 residues. Trimming cost V 4 bases and J 9 bases, with 14 bases left between them. Germline values: CDR1 SGHRS, CDR2 YFSETQ. CDR3 sequence reads: CASSLEAQGSPLHF. The DNA of the CDR3 is TGCGCCAGCAGCCTGGAAGCCCAGGGTTCACCCCTCCACTTT.